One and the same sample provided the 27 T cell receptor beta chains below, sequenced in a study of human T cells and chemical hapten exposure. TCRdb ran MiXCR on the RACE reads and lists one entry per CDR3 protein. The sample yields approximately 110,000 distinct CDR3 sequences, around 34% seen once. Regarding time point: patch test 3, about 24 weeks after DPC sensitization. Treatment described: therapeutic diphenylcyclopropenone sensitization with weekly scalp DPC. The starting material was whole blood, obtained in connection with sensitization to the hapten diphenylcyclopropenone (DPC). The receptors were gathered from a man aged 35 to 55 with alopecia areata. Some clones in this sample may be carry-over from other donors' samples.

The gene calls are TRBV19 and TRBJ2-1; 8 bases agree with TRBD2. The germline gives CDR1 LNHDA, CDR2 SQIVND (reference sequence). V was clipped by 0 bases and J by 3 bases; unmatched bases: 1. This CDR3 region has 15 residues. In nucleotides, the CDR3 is TGTGCCAGTAGTATAGAACGGGGGGGCTACAATGAGCAGTTCTTC. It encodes CASSIERGGYNEQFF.

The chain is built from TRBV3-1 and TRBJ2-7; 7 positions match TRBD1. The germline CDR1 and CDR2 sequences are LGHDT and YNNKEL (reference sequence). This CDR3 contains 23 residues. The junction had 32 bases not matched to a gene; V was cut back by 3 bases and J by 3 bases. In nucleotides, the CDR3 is TGTGCCAGCAGCCAGGTCGGCCAGGACAGGTTTATTCCGGGGCCCCACGTCCTCTACGAGCAGTACGTC. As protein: CASSQVGQDRFIPGPHVLYEQYV.

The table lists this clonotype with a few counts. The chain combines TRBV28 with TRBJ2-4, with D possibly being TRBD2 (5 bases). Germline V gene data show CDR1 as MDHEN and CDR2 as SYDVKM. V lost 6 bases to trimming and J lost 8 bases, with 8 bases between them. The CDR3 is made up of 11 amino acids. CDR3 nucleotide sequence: TGTGCCAGCAGCCGGACTGACATTCAGTACTTC. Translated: CASSRTDIQYF.

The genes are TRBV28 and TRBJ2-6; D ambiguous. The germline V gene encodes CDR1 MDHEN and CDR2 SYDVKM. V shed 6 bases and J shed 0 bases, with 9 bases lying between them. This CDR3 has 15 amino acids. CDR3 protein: CASRVQSSGANVLTF. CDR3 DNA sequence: TGTGCCAGCAGAGTACAGAGCTCTGGGGCCAACGTCCTGACTTTC.

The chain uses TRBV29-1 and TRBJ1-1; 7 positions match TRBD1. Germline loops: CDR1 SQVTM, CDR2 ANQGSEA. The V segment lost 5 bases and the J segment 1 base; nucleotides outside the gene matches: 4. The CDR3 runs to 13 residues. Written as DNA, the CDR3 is TGCAGCGTTAAGGGACAGTCGAACACTGAAGCTTTCTTT. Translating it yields CSVKGQSNTEAFF.

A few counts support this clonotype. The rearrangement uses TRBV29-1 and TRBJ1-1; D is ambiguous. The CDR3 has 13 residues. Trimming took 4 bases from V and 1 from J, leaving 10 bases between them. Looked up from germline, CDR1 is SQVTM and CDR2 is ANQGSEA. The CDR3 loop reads CSVVRGTNTEAFF. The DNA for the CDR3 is TGCAGCGTTGTTCGGGGTACGAACACTGAAGCTTTCTTT. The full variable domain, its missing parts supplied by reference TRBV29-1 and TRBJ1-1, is SAVISQKPSRDICQRGTSLTIQCQVDSQVTMMFWYRQQPGQSLTLIATANQGSEATYESGFVIDKFPISRPNLTFSTLTVSNMSPEDSSIYLCSVVRGTNTEAFFGQGTRLTVV.

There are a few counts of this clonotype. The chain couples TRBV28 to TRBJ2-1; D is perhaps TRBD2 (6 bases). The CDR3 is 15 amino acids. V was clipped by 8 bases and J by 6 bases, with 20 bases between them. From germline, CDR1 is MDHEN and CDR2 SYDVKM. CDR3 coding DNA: TGTGCCAGCGGATTCCCTTCCGGGAGTAGCAATGAGCAGTTCTTC. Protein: CASGFPSGSSNEQFF. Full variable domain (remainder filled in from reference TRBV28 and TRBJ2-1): DVKVTQSSRYLVKRTGEKVFLECVQDMDHENMFWYRQDPGLGLRLIYFSYDVKMKEKGDIPEGYSVSREKKERFSLILESASTNQTSMYLCASGFPSGSSNEQFFGPGTRLTVL.

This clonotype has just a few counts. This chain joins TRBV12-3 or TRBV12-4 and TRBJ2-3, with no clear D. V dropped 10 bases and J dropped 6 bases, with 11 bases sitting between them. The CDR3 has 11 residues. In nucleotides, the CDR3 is TGTGCCACTCAGATGGGGGATACGCAGTATTTT. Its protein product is CATQMGDTQYF.

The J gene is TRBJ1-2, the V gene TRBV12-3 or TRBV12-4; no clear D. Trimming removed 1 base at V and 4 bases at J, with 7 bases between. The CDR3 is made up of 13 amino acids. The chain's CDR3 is CASSLGASYGYTF. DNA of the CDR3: TGTGCCAGCAGTTTAGGGGCCAGCTATGGCTACACCTTC.

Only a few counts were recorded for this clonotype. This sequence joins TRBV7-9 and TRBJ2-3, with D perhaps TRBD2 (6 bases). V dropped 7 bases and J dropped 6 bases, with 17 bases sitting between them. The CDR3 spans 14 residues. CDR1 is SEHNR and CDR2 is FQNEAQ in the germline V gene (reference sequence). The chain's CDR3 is CASTVGGLADTQYF. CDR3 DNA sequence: TGTGCCAGCACCGTGGGAGGATTGGCGGATACGCAGTATTTT. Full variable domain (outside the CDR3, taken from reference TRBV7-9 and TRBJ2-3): DTGVSQNPRHKITKRGQNVTFRCDPISEHNRLYWYRQTLGQGPEFLTYFQNEAQLEKSRLLSDRFSAERPKGSFSTLEIQRTEQGDSAMYLCASTVGGLADTQYFGPGTRLTVL.

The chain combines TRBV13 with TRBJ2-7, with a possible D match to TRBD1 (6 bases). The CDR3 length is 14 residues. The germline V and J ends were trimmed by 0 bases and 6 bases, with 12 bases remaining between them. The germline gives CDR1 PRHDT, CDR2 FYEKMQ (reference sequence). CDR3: CASSLGPGVSEQYV. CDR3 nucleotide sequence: TGTGCCAGCAGCTTAGGGCCAGGGGTATCCGAGCAGTACGTC.

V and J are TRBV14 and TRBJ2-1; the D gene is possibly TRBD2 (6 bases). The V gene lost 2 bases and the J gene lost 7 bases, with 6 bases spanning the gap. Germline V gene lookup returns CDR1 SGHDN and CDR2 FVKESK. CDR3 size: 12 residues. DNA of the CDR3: TGTGCCAGCAGCCAAAGCGGGAATGAGCAGTTCTTC. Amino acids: CASSQSGNEQFF.

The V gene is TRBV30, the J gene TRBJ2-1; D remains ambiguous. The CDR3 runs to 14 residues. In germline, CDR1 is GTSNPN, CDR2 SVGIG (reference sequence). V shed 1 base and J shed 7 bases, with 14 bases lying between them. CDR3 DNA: TGTGCCTGGAGTGCCACCCACTACGCTAATGAGCAGTTCTTC. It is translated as CAWSATHYANEQFF.

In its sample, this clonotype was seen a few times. Here the CDR3 DNA reads TGCAGCGTGGCCGGGACAGGGGGCCCCGGGGAGCTGTTTTTT. As protein: CSVAGTGGPGELFF. The chain is built from TRBV29-1 and TRBJ2-2; the match to TRBD1 covers 12 bases. V lost 6 bases to trimming and J lost 6 bases; unmatched junction nucleotides: 5. CDR3 size: 14 residues. Germline V gene data show CDR1 as SQVTM and CDR2 as ANQGSEA.

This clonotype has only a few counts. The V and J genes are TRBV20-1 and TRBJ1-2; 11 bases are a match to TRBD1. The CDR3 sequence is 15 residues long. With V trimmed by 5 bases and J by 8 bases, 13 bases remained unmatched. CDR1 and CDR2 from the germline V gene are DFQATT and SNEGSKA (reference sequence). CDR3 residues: CSAPYLRDRGEGYTF. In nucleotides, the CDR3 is TGCAGTGCTCCATATCTCCGGGACAGGGGGGAAGGCTACACCTTC.

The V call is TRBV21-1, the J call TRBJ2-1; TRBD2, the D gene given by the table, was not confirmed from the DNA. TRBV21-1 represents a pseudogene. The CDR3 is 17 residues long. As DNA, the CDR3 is TGTGCCAGCAGCTCCAGCTATAGCGGGAGGTCTGACAATGAGCAGTTCTTC. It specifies CASSSSYSGRSDNEQFF.

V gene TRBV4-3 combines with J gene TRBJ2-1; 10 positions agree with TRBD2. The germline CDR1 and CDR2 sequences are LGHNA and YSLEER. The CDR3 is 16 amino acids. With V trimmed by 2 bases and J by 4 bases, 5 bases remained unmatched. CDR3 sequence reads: CASSQSSGRVYNEQFF. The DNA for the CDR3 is TGCGCCAGCAGCCAATCTAGCGGGAGAGTTTACAATGAGCAGTTCTTC.

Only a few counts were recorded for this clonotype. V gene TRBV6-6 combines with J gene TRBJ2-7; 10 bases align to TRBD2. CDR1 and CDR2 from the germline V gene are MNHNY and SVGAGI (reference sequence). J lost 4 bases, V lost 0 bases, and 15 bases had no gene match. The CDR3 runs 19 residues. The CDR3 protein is CASSYSGWTSGMGRYEQYV. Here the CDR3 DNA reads TGTGCCAGCAGTTACTCGGGATGGACTAGCGGCATGGGGCGGTACGAGCAGTACGTC.

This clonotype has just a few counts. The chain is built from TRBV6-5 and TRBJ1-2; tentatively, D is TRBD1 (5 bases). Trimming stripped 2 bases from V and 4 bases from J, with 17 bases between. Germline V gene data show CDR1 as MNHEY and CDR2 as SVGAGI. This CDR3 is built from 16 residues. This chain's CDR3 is CASSYGPRANLYGYTF. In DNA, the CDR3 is TGTGCCAGCAGTTACGGTCCCAGGGCCAACCTCTATGGCTACACCTTC.

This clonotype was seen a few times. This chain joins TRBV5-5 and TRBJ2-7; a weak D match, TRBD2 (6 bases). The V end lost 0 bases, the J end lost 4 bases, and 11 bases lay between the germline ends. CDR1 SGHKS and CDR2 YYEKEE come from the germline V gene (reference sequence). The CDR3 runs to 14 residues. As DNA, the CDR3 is TGTGCCAGCAGCTTGGTTCCTAGCGCTTACGAGCAGTACGTC. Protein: CASSLVPSAYEQYV.

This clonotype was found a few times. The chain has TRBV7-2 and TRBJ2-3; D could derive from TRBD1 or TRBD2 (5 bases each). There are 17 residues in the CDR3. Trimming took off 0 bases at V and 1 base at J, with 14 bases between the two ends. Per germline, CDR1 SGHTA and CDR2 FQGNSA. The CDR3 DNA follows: TGTGCCAGCAGCTTAGCGTACCCAGGGAGTGGCACAGATACGCAGTATTTT. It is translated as CASSLAYPGSGTDTQYF.

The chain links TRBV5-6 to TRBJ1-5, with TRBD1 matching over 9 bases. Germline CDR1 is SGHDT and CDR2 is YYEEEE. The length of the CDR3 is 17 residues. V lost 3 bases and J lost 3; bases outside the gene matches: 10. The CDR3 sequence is CASSSIQGARNNQPQHF. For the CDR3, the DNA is TGTGCCAGCAGCTCGATACAGGGGGCAAGGAACAATCAGCCCCAGCATTTT.

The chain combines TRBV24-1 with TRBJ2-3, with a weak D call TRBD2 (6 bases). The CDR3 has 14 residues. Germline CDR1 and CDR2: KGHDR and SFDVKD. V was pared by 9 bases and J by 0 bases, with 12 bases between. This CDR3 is CATSSDQSTDTQYF. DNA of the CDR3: TGTGCCACCTCTAGCGACCAGAGCACAGATACGCAGTATTTT.

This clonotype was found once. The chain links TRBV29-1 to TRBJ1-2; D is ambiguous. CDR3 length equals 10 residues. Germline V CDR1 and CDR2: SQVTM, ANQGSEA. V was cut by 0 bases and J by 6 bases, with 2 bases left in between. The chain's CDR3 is CSVEENGYTF. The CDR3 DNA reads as TGCAGCGTTGAAGAAAATGGCTACACCTTC.

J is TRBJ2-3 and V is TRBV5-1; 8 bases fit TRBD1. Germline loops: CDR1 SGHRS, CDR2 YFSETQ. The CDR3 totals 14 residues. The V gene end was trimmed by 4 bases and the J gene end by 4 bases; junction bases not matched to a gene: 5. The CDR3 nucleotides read TGCGCCAGCAGCATCGGACAGGGAGCAGATACGCAGTATTTT. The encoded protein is CASSIGQGADTQYF.

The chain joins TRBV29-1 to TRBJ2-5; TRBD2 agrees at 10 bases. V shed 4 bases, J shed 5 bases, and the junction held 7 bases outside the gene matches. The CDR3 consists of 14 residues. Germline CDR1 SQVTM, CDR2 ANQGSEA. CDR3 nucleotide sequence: TGCAGCGTTGTTCTAGCGGGAGTAGGTGAGACCCAGTACTTC. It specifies CSVVLAGVGETQYF.

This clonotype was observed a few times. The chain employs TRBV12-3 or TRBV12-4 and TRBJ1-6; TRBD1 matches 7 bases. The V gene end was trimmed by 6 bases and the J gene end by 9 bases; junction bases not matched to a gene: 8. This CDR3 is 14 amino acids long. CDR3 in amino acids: CASRPSTGVSPLHF. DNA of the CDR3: TGTGCCAGCAGGCCCAGCACAGGGGTTTCACCCCTCCACTTT.